The clone carrying this T cell receptor beta chain has only a few counts. Its specificity is not known. This entry belongs to a study of blood T cells in healthy people across ages. Across the whole study: Per two T cells, about one barcoded beta molecule was captured through template switching. Whole-study findings and limits: Diversity was higher, and naive CD4+ cells more numerous, in long-lived donors than in aged donors.

Primed by a sample-barcoded 5' primer and a J-beta primer mix, a second PCR proceeded for about 7 to 11 cycles. A template-switch adaptor that had 12 random nucleotides put a tag on each cDNA molecule. TCRdb redid the calling of the 5' RACE reads with MiXCR, one entry per CDR3 protein. There are 850,000 to 1,300,000 distinct CDR3 sequences in the sample; less than 50% occur only once, and around 18% lies in the top ten. This clonotype was sampled from a woman aged 55-69 years in good health. Sequencing input: blood.

This chain's CDR3 is CASSFGFWASGSRDEQFF. CDR3 DNA sequence: TGTGCCAGCAGTTTCGGGTTTTGGGCTAGCGGGAGTCGCGATGAGCAGTTCTTC. The chain carries TRBV12-3 or TRBV12-4 and TRBJ2-1, with TRBD2 matching over 10 bases. J was trimmed by 8 bases and V by 3 bases; bases with no gene match: 16. The CDR3 runs 18 residues.